The 24 T cell receptor beta chains presented below share a single source sample, sequenced in a study of CD8 T cells in Susac syndrome. Random hexamers were used to reverse transcribe about 0.5 to 1 ug of RNA. TCRdb used MiXCR to reprocess the immunoSEQ multiplex PCR reads, holding one entry per CDR3 protein. The sample shows approximately 200,000 distinct CDR3 sequences, roughly 94% of them seen only once. The sample comprised CD4+ T cells from PBMCs. These receptors were obtained from a human donor with multiple sclerosis.

The chain carries TRBV4-2 and TRBJ1-2; D is uncertain. This CDR3 contains 13 residues. Germline lookup yields CDR1 LGHNA and CDR2 YNFKEQ. Between the trimmed V and J ends, which lost 4 bases and 6 bases, there was a span of 12 bases. CDR3: CASSPREGNGYTF. The CDR3 DNA is TGTGCCAGCAGCCCTCGAGAGGGAAATGGCTACACCTTC.

This chain joins TRBV6-6 and TRBJ2-7; possible D gene TRBD1, 6 bases. V lost 6 bases and J lost 0, with 12 bases in between. Germline CDR1 MNHNY, CDR2 SVGAGI (reference sequence). This CDR3 is built from 14 residues. CDR3: CASSPRDISYEQYV. CDR3 coding DNA: TGTGCCAGCAGCCCCAGGGACATCTCCTACGAGCAGTACGTC.

V is TRBV10-3 and J is TRBJ2-1, with D possibly TRBD1 on 5 matching bases. Germline V gene lookup returns CDR1 ENHRY and CDR2 SYGVKD. Trimming stripped 7 bases from V and 7 bases from J, with 14 bases between. CDR3 length: 13 residues. The CDR3 DNA reads as TGTGCCATCAAGAAGGGTTCAGGGAATGAGCAGTTCTTC. Translating gives CAIKKGSGNEQFF.

J is TRBJ2-5 and V is TRBV15; D may be TRBD1 (5 bases). Germline-derived CDR1 and CDR2 are LNHNV and YYDKDF (reference sequence). V was trimmed by 4 bases and J by 4 bases, leaving 13 bases between them. This CDR3 comprises 14 residues. The CDR3 sequence is CATSTRVPPETQYF. CDR3 bases: TGTGCCACCAGCACCAGGGTACCCCCAGAGACCCAGTACTTC.

The gene calls are TRBV15 and TRBJ1-2; 9 bases are shared with TRBD1. CDR1 is LNHNV and CDR2 is YYDKDF in the germline V gene (reference sequence). The CDR3 has 15 residues. The junction had 12 bases not matched to a gene; V was cut back by 3 bases and J by 10 bases. CDR3 amino acids: CATSRGTGGPRAYTF. CDR3 coding DNA: TGTGCCACCAGCAGGGGAACAGGGGGCCCGCGGGCCTACACCTTC. Complete variable domain (other parts from reference TRBV15 and TRBJ1-2): DAMVIQNPRYQVTQFGKPVTLSCSQTLNHNVMYWYQQKSSQAPKLLFHYYDKDFNNEADTPDNFQSRRPNTSFCFLDIRSPGLGDTAMYLCATSRGTGGPRAYTFGSGTRLTVV.

The genes are TRBV25-1 and TRBJ1-3; unclear D gene. The V end was cut by 3 bases, the J end by 7 bases, with 19 bases between. Per the germline V gene, CDR1 is MGHDK and CDR2 is SYGVNS. The CDR3 sequence is 16 residues long. CDR3 coding DNA: TGTGCCAGCAGTGAGCTGCCGGGCCAGTCGAGGAACACCATATATTTT. It codes for CASSELPGQSRNTIYF. Based on the CDR3 plus reference TRBV25-1 and TRBJ1-3, the full variable domain is EADIYQTPRYLVIGTGKKITLECSQTMGHDKMYWYQQDPGMELHLIHYSYGVNSTEKGDLSSESTVSRIRTEHFPLTLESARPSHTSQYLCASSELPGQSRNTIYFGEGSWLTVV.

The chain recombines TRBV3-1 with TRBJ1-5, with D perhaps TRBD1 (5 bases). The CDR3 has 12 amino acids. Germline assignment: CDR1 LGHDT and CDR2 YNNKEL (reference sequence). The ends were cut back, 8 bases at V and 5 bases at J, with 10 bases in the middle. CDR3 nucleotide sequence: TGTGCCAGCGGGGCAGGGCATCAGCCCCAGCATTTT. Translating it yields CASGAGHQPQHF.

V gene TRBV29-1 combines with J gene TRBJ1-1; D gene ambiguous. V lost 5 bases, J lost 5 bases, and 15 bases lay in between. Germline V lookup: CDR1 SQVTM, CDR2 ANQGSEA. This CDR3 contains 13 residues. In nucleotides, the CDR3 is TGCAGCGTTTCCTCGACCCAGGAAACTGAAGCTTTCTTT. Its translation is CSVSSTQETEAFF.

About this clonotype: One end of the junction is discordant with germline, which a read error may explain. This chain uses TRBV29-1 with TRBJ1-4; D is perhaps TRBD1 (6 bases). Germline loops: CDR1 SQVTM, CDR2 ANQGSEA. The CDR3 consists of 12 residues. CDR3 region: CSVSGEGEKLSF. In DNA, the CDR3 is TGCAGCGTCTCGGGGGAGGGGGAAAAACTGTCTTTT. The full variable domain, its missing parts supplied by reference TRBV29-1 and TRBJ1-4, is SAVISQKPSRDICQRGTSLTIQCQVDSQVTMMFWYRQQPGQSLTLIATANQGSEATYESGFVIDKFPISRPNLTFSTLTVSNMSPEDSSIYLCSVSGEGEKLSFGSGTQLSVL.

Written as DNA, the CDR3 is TGCAGCGTGGGAGTCTCTAGGCAAGAGACCCAGTACTTC. It is translated as CSVGVSRQETQYF. V usage is TRBV29-1 and J usage is TRBJ2-5, with D perhaps TRBD2 (5 bases). This CDR3 is 13 amino acids long. Between the trimmed V and J ends, which lost 6 bases and 2 bases, there was a span of 13 bases. CDR1 SQVTM and CDR2 ANQGSEA come from the germline V gene. The complete variable domain, with remaining parts taken from reference TRBV29-1 and TRBJ2-5, reads SAVISQKPSRDICQRGTSLTIQCQVDSQVTMMFWYRQQPGQSLTLIATANQGSEATYESGFVIDKFPISRPNLTFSTLTVSNMSPEDSSIYLCSVGVSRQETQYFGPGTRLLVL.

The V and J genes are TRBV19 and TRBJ1-1; D remains unclear. CDR3 size: 13 residues. Germline CDR1 is LNHDA and CDR2 is SQIVND (reference sequence). V was shortened by 7 bases and J by 3 bases, with 12 bases between the two germline ends. CDR3 residues: CASTSRAYTEAFF. The CDR3 region has the DNA TGTGCCAGTACTTCAAGGGCGTACACTGAAGCTTTCTTT.

CDR3: CASSYSTGDTQYF. The CDR3 DNA reads TGTGCCAGCAGTTACTCGACCGGAGATACGCAGTATTTT. The chain uses TRBV6-5 and TRBJ2-3; D unresolved. Per the germline V gene, CDR1 is MNHEY and CDR2 is SVGAGI. CDR3 length equals 13 residues. V was clipped by 0 bases and J by 5 bases, with 6 bases between them.

The rearrangement links TRBV7-9 to TRBJ1-2; weak D call: TRBD1 (5 bases). Germline CDR1 reads SEHNR; CDR2 reads FQNEAQ (reference sequence). Trimming cost V 4 bases and J 8 bases, with 11 bases left between them. The CDR3 is 12 amino acids. CDR3: CASSYPGHGYTF. The DNA for the CDR3 is TGTGCCAGCAGCTATCCGGGGCACGGCTACACCTTC.

This clonotype was observed once. This chain links TRBV3-1 with TRBJ1-5, with D perhaps TRBD1 (5 bases). V was shortened by 4 bases and J by 7 bases, with 14 bases between the two germline ends. The CDR3 contains 14 residues. CDR1 LGHDT and CDR2 YNNKEL come from the germline V gene (reference sequence). In DNA form, the CDR3 reads TGTGCCAGCAGCCTCTATTTGGGGGAGCAGCCCCAGCATTTT. This translates into CASSLYLGEQPQHF.

The chain joins TRBV5-1 to TRBJ1-2, with D maybe TRBD1 (6 bases). This CDR3 region has 13 residues. V gave up 4 bases and J gave up 5 bases, with 12 bases separating them. Germline V gene sequence: CDR1 SGHRS, CDR2 YFSETQ. DNA of the CDR3: TGCGCCAGCAGCAACGGACAGCAGTATGGCTACACCTTC. It encodes CASSNGQQYGYTF.

The chain is built from TRBV29-1 and TRBJ2-3; 7 nucleotides line up with TRBD2. J lost 6 bases, V lost 3 bases, and 12 bases had no gene match. The CDR3 runs 15 residues. Germline values: CDR1 SQVTM, CDR2 ANQGSEA. Written as DNA, the CDR3 is TGCAGCGTTGAGTTCGGGACTACCGGGTCTGATACGCAGTATTTT. Translated: CSVEFGTTGSDTQYF.

The genes are TRBV3-1 and TRBJ1-2, with 9 bases aligning to TRBD1. With V trimmed by 3 bases and J by 4 bases, 0 bases remained unmatched. The CDR3 contains 13 residues. Germline loops: CDR1 LGHDT, CDR2 YNNKEL (reference sequence). CDR3 nucleotides: TGTGCCAGCAGCCAGACAGGGGGCTATGGCTACACCTTC. Its translation is CASSQTGGYGYTF.

This sequence joins TRBV20-1 and TRBJ1-5; tentatively, D is TRBD1 (5 bases). V gave up 0 bases and J gave up 4 bases, with 7 bases separating them. The CDR3 is made up of 13 amino acids. CDR1 and CDR2 from the germline V gene are DFQATT and SNEGSKA (reference sequence). CDR3 nucleotides: TGCAGTGCTAGAGAGGGGGGAAATCAGCCCCAGCATTTT. Its translation is CSAREGGNQPQHF.

J is TRBJ2-3 and V is TRBV23-1; 7 bases fit TRBD1. TRBV23-1 is reported as an ORF; its role is uncertain. The CDR3 runs to 13 residues. J was trimmed by 6 bases and V by 6 bases; bases with no gene match: 6. CDR3 nucleotide sequence: TGCGCCAGCAGCCACGGGACAGCGGATACGCAGTATTTT. Protein product: CASSHGTADTQYF.

The genes are TRBV15 and TRBJ2-1, with 8 positions matching TRBD2. Per the germline V gene, CDR1 is LNHNV and CDR2 is YYDKDF (reference sequence). The V segment lost 3 bases and the J segment 5 bases; nucleotides outside the gene matches: 3. This CDR3 spans 14 amino acids. The CDR3, as DNA: TGTGCCACCAGCAGGGCTAGCGGGCACAATGAGCAGTTCTTC. This encodes CATSRASGHNEQFF.

The chain joins TRBV20-1 to TRBJ2-7; D perhaps matches TRBD2 (5 bases). CDR1 and CDR2 (germline): DFQATT, SNEGSKA (reference sequence). Trimming pared 1 base from V and 2 bases from J, leaving 15 bases between. This CDR3 spans 15 amino acids. The CDR3 nucleotides read TGCAGTGCTAGAGTCGCTATCCAAGCGGCCTACGAGCAGTACTTC. Translating gives CSARVAIQAAYEQYF.

The chain is built from TRBV30 and TRBJ2-7; 9 positions agree with TRBD1. V gave up 2 bases and J gave up 7 bases; unmatched junction bases: 6. The CDR3 extends over 13 amino acids. The germline V gene has CDR1 GTSNPN and CDR2 SVGIG (reference sequence). CDR3 sequence reads: CAWSQDRGGEQYF. As DNA, the CDR3 is TGTGCCTGGAGTCAGGACAGGGGAGGTGAGCAGTACTTC.

This chain connects TRBV30 to TRBJ1-1, with D unclear. V was clipped by 0 bases and J by 3 bases, with 8 bases between them. CDR3 length: 13 residues. Germline V gene lookup returns CDR1 GTSNPN and CDR2 SVGIG (reference sequence). The CDR3 DNA follows: TGTGCCTGGAGTGTACACGGATACACTGAAGCTTTCTTT. Protein: CAWSVHGYTEAFF.

V and J are TRBV6-5 and TRBJ2-5, with 9 bases that match TRBD2. Losses at the gene ends were 10 bases for V and 5 bases for J; bases not matched to a gene: 14. Germline-derived CDR1 and CDR2 are MNHEY and SVGAGI. This CDR3 region has 15 residues. The CDR3: CATRGTSRFLETQYF. In DNA form, the CDR3 reads TGTGCCACGAGGGGGACTAGCAGGTTCCTTGAGACCCAGTACTTC.